This T cell receptor (beta chain) derives from a study of T cell responses to AZD1222 COVID-19 vaccine. At the level of the study: Some second doses came at about 4 weeks and others at about 12 weeks; these were pooled.

Study-wide findings and caveats: Repertoires were obtained only post-peak T cell response. Clonal diversity was possibly underestimated, and white British individuals and females predominated among donors. Reports say nearly half of spike-specific TCRs go after unmutated variant regions.

There are 12 residues in the CDR3. Germline V gene data show CDR1 as MDHEN and CDR2 as SYDVKM. V lost 8 bases and J 11 bases, leaving 15 bases between the germline ends. As regards this clone: What it binds is not known.

The assay was immunoSEQ multiplex PCR, and TCRdb's table has in-frame clones only and misses some. The sample lists tens of thousands of clones; 75% to 90% were seen once. Specimen: peripheral blood, collected on day 0 of AZD1222 vaccination. This chain links TRBV28 with TRBJ1-4; D ambiguous. The clonotype comes from an adult in good health. The CDR3 sequence is CASSPPTSKLFF. The CDR3 DNA reads as TGTGCCAGCTCCCCCCCGACGAGCAAACTGTTTTTT.